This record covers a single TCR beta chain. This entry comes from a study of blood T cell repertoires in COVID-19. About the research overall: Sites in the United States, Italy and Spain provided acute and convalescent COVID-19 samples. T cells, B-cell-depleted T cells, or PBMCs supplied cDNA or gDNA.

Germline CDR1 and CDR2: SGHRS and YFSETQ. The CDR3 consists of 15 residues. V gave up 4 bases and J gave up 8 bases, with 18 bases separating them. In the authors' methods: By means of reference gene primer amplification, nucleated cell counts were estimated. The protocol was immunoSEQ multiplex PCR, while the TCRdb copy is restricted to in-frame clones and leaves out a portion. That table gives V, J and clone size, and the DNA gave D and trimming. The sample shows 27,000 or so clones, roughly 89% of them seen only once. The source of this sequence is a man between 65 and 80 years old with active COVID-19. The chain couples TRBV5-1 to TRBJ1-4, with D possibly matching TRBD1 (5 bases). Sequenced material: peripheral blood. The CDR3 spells CASSPVGGRGEKLFF. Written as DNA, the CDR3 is TGCGCCAGCAGCCCCGTGGGAGGGAGGGGCGAAAAACTGTTTTTT.